One sample yielded the 8 T cell receptor beta chains listed below, sequenced in a study of cytomegalovirus exposure and HLA in healthy donors. Here immunoSEQ multiplex PCR was the method, and the copy in TCRdb shows in-frame clones only, minus some. The profile shows some 98,000 clones, approximately 84% of them singletons. Sequencing was carried out using PBMCs. Source of these receptors: a man aged 18 to 35 in good health and CMV-seropositive.

V is TRBV4-2 and J is TRBJ1-6, with TRBD1 matching 9 bases. J gave up 9 bases and V 2 bases, and 8 bases lay outside the gene matches. The CDR3 covers 16 residues. Germline lookup yields CDR1 LGHNA and CDR2 YNFKEQ. The CDR3 loop reads CASSQTGGLMISPLHF. The CDR3 DNA sequence: TGTGCCAGCAGCCAAACAGGGGGCTTGATGATTTCACCCCTCCACTTT.

This chain links TRBV4-3 with TRBJ2-7; tentative D call: TRBD1 (5 bases). The CDR3 is 15 amino acids. CDR1 and CDR2 from the germline V gene are LGHNA and YSLEER. V was clipped by 1 base and J by 0 bases, with 10 bases between them. The DNA for the CDR3 is TGCGCCAGCAGCCAAGGCTGGACAAGCTCCTACGAGCAGTACTTC. Residues: CASSQGWTSSYEQYF.

J is TRBJ2-5 and V is TRBV7-2; tentatively, D is TRBD1 (6 bases). CDR1 SGHTA and CDR2 FQGNSA come from the germline V gene. Trimming stripped 1 base from V and 5 bases from J, with 14 bases between. This CDR3 comprises 15 residues. The CDR3 sequence: CASSLVRGSGETQYF. The CDR3 nucleotides are TGTGCCAGCAGCTTAGTTAGGGGGAGTGGGGAGACCCAGTACTTC.

This clone showed up just once. This rearrangement joins TRBV11-3 to TRBJ2-1; possible D gene TRBD2, 6 bases. Per germline, CDR1 SGHNT and CDR2 YENEEA. The CDR3 sequence is 15 residues long. V lost 4 bases and J 3 bases, leaving 13 bases between the germline ends. The CDR3 here is CASSSESGYYNEQFF. The CDR3 DNA follows: TGTGCCAGCAGCTCGGAAAGCGGGTACTACAATGAGCAGTTCTTC.

The V gene is TRBV5-4, the J gene TRBJ2-3, with D perhaps matching TRBD1 (5 bases). V gave up 0 bases and J gave up 2 bases, with 10 bases separating them. Germline V CDR1 and CDR2: SGHNT, YYREEE (reference sequence). This CDR3 spans 15 amino acids. Here the CDR3 DNA reads TGTGCCAGCAGCTTGGCCACAGGCTACACAGATACGCAGTATTTT. Its translation: CASSLATGYTDTQYF.

The genes are TRBV10-3 and TRBJ2-1; 12 nucleotides match TRBD2. The ends lost 5 bases at V and 9 bases at J; junction bases unmatched: 14. The germline V gene encodes CDR1 ENHRY and CDR2 SYGVKD. The CDR3 consists of 17 residues. The CDR3 protein is CAISLSGLAGGTSEQFF. Written as DNA, the CDR3 is TGTGCCATCAGTCTTTCTGGTCTAGCGGGAGGGACCAGTGAGCAGTTCTTC.

In this sample, this clone turned up once. The J gene is TRBJ1-2, the V gene TRBV6-1, with 7 bases fitting TRBD1. The CDR3 sequence is 15 residues long. The V segment lost 2 bases and the J segment 6 bases; nucleotides outside the gene matches: 9. Germline loops: CDR1 MNHNS, CDR2 SASEGT. CDR3: CASSELRAGGDGYTF. CDR3 in DNA: TGTGCCAGCAGTGAATTAAGGGCAGGGGGAGATGGCTACACCTTC.

Here the CDR3 reads CASSDPGLGTEAFF. In nucleotides, the CDR3 is TGTGCCAGCAGTGACCCGGGACTGGGCACTGAAGCTTTCTTT. This chain uses TRBV6-5 with TRBJ1-1, with D tentatively TRBD1 (5 bases). Germline CDR1 is MNHEY and CDR2 is SVGAGI. V lost 5 bases, J lost 4 bases, and 14 bases lay in between. This CDR3 comprises 14 residues.